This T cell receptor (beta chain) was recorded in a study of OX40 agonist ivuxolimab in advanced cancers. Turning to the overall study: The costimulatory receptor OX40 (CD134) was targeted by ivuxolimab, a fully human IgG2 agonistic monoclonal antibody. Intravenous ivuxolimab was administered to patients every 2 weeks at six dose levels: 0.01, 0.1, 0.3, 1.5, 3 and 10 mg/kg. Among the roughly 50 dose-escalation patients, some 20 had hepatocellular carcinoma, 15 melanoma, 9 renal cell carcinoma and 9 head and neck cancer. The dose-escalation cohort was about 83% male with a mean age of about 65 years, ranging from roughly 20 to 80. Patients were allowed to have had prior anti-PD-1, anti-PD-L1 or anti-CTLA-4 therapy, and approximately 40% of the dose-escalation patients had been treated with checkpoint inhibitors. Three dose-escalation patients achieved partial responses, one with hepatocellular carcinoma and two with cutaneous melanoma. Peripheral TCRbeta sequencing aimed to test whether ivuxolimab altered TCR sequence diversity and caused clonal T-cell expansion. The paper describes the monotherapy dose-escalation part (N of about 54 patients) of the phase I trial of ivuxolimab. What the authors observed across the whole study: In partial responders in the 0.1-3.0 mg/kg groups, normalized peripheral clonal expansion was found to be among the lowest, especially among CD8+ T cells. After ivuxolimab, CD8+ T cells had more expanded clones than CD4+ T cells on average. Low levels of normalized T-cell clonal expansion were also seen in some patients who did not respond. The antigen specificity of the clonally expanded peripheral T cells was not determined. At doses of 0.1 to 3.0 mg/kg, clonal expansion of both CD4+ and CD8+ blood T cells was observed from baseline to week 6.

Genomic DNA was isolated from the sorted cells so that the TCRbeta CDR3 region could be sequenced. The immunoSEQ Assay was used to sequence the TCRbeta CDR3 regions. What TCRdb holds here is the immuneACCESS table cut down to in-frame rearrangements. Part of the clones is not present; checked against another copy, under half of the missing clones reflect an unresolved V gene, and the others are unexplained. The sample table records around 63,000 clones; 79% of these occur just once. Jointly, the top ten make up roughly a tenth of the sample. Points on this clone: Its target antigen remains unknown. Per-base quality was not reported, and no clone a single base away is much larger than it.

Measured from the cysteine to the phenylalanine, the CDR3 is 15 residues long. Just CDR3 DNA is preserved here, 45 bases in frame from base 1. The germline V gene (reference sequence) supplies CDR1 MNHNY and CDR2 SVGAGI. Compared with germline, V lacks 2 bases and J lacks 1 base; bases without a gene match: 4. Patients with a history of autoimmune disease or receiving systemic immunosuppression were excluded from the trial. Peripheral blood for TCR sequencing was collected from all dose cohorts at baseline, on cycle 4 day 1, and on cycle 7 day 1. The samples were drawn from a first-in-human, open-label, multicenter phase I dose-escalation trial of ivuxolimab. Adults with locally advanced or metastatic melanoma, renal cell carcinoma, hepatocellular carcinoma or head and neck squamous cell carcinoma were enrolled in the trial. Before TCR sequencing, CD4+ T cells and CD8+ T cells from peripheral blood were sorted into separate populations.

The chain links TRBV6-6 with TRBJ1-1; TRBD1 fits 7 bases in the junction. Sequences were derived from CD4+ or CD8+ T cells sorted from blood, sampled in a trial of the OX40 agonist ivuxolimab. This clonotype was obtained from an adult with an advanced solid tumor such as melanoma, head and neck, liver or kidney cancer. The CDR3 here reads CASSYQGVTNTEAFF. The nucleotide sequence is TGTGCCAGCAGTTACCAGGGGGTAACGAACACTGAAGCTTTCTTT.